This TCR beta chain was profiled in a study of shared clonotypes between healthy human individuals. Comments on this clone: Its antigen is unknown.

Clones were read by immunoSEQ multiplex PCR, and TCRdb kept only the in-frame ones, dropping some. This sample has just over 2,000,000 clones, with around 96% found just once. Overall study findings and caveats: Richness estimates generally favored naive over memory subsets. How much donors shared clonotypes was expected to be affected by sequencing depth.

The V gene's germline CDR1 is MNHEY and CDR2 SVGAGI. The CDR3 totals 15 residues. V lost 5 bases and J 0 bases, leaving 12 bases between the germline ends. In the naive CD8 group, cells lacked CD45RO and were positively selected for CCR7, so terminally differentiated effector memory CD45RA+ cells were left out. Material for sequencing was naive CD8+ T cells sorted from blood. V and J are TRBV6-5 and TRBJ2-3, with unresolved D. The receptor's source is a man between 18 and 29 years old in good health. The CDR3, as DNA: TGTGCCAGCAGTCCCTTTGGCGGTAGCACAGATACGCAGTATTTT. Translation gives CASSPFGGSTDTQYF.